A selection of T cell receptor beta chains follows, all from one sample in a study of OX40 agonist ivuxolimab in advanced cancers. Sequencing was performed with immunoSEQ multiplex PCR; in TCRdb, only in-frame clones are kept and a portion is missing. The sample has roughly 64,000 clones, more than 85% seen once. Sequencing was performed on CD4+ or CD8+ T cells sorted from blood, taken in a trial of the OX40 agonist ivuxolimab. The receptors derive from an adult with an advanced solid tumor such as melanoma, head and neck, liver or kidney cancer. Each CDR3 is given with its conserved first and last residue. Each record gives: CDR3 protein, J gene, V gene.

CDR3aa: CASTQRDAGPYEQYF
j_gene: TRBJ2-7
v_gene: TRBV7-8

CDR3aa: CASSEATLSGGGEQFF
j_gene: TRBJ2-1
v_gene: TRBV2

CDR3aa: CASSSGGDPGANVLTF
j_gene: TRBJ2-6
v_gene: TRBV5-4

CDR3aa: CASSFTDGGSTKNIQYF
j_gene: TRBJ2-4
v_gene: TRBV19

CDR3aa: CASSPGGRDTEAFF
j_gene: TRBJ1-1
v_gene: TRBV18

CDR3aa: CASSQGMDGLTTQYF
j_gene: TRBJ2-5
v_gene: TRBV4-3

CDR3aa: CATSRLAGNTGELFF
j_gene: TRBJ2-2
v_gene: TRBV9

CDR3aa: CASSLFGLAGEYF
j_gene: TRBJ2-7
v_gene: TRBV5-8

CDR3aa: CASSGGTGTQYF
j_gene: TRBJ2-3
v_gene: TRBV6-6

CDR3aa: CASSNIAGGSYEQYF
j_gene: TRBJ2-7
v_gene: TRBV19

CDR3aa: CASSLTSRDNEQFF
j_gene: TRBJ2-1
v_gene: TRBV6-4

CDR3aa: CASSLAGAYEQYF
j_gene: TRBJ2-7
v_gene: TRBV7-8

CDR3aa: CASSLERQYQETQYF
j_gene: TRBJ2-5
v_gene: TRBV11-1

CDR3aa: CASSPRGSSYNEQFF
j_gene: TRBJ2-1
v_gene: TRBV27

CDR3aa: CASSYLAGKGPKEQYF
j_gene: TRBJ2-7
v_gene: TRBV6-5

CDR3aa: CASSQDFPLAGAYEQYF
j_gene: TRBJ2-7
v_gene: TRBV4-1

CDR3aa: CASSKLAGAPREQFF
j_gene: TRBJ2-1
v_gene: TRBV9

CDR3aa: CASSLRGGWGPTFTYEQYF
j_gene: TRBJ2-7
v_gene: TRBV27